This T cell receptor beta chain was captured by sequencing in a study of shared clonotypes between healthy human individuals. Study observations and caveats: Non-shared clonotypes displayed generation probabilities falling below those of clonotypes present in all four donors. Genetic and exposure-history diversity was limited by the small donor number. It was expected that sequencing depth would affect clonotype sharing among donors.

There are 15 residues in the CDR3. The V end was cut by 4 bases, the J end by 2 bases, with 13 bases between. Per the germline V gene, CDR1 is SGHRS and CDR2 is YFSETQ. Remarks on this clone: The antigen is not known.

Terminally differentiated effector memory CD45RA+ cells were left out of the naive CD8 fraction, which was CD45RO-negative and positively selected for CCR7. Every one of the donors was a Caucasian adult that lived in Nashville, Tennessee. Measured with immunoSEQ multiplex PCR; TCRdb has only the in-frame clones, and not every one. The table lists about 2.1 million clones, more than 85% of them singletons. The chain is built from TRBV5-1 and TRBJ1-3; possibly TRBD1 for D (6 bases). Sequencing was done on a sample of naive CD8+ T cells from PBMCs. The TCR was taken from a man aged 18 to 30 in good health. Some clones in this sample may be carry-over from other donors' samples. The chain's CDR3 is CASSPVGAPGNTIYF. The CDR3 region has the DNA TGCGCCAGCAGCCCGGTGGGGGCGCCTGGAAACACCATATATTTT.